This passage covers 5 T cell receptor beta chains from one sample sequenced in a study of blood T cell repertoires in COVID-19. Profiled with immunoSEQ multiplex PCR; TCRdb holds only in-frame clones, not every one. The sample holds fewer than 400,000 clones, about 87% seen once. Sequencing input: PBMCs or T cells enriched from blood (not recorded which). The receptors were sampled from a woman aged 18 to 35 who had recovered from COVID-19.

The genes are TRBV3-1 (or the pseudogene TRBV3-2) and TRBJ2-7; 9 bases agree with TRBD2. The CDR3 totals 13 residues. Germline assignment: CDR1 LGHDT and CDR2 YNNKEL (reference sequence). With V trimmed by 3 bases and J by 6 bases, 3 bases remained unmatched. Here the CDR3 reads CASSQRGGPEQYF. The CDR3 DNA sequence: TGTGCCAGCAGCCAGCGGGGGGGCCCCGAGCAGTACTTC.

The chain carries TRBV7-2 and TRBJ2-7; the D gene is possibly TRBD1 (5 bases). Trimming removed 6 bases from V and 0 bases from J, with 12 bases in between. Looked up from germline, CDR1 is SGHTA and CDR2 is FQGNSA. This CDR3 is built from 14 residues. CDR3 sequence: CASRSTGSSYEQYF. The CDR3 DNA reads TGTGCCAGCAGATCAACAGGTAGCTCCTACGAGCAGTACTTC.

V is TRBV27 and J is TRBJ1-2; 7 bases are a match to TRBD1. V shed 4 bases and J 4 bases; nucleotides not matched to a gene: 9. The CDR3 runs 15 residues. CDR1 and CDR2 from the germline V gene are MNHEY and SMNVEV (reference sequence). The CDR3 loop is CASSSREGAIYGYTF. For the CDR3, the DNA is TGTGCCAGCAGTTCACGGGAGGGGGCGATCTATGGCTACACCTTC.

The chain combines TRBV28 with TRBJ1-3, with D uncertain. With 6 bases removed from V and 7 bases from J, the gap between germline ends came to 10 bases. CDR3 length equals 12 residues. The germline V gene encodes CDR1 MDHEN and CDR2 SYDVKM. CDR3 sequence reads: CASSSPGNTIYF. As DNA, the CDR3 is TGTGCCAGCAGCTCCCCCGGTAACACCATATATTTT.

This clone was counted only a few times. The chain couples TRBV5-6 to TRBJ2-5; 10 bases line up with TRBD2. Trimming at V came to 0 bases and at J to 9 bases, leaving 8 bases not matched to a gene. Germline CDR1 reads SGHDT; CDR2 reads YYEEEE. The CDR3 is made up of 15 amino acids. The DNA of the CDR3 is TGTGCCAGCAGCTTGGGGCTAGCGGGAGACCTGGCCCAGTACTTC. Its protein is CASSLGLAGDLAQYF.